This record concerns one T cell receptor (beta chain) sequence. This CDR3 spans 15 amino acids. V lost 2 bases, J lost 2 bases, and 9 bases lay in between. The V gene's germline CDR1 is MNHNS and CDR2 SASEGT. The record originates from a study of radiotherapy plus CTLA-4 blockade in lung cancer. Study overall: Among patients, roughly 17% showed objective responses, and about 30% had disease control.

The method was immunoSEQ multiplex PCR; TCRdb's version includes in-frame clones alone and lacks a portion of them. Here the sample spans approximately 34,000 clones, roughly 71% being singletons. This TCR came from a human donor with non-small cell lung cancer who had stable disease on radiotherapy plus ipilimumab. The sample was peripheral blood, taken from a patient treated with radiotherapy plus ipilimumab. The chain combines TRBV6-1 with TRBJ2-2, with no clear D. CDR3 DNA: TGTGCCAGCAGTGAAAGGGCCAGAAACACCGGGGAGCTGTTTTTT. It translates to CASSERARNTGELFF.